Listed here is a single T cell receptor beta chain. With V trimmed by 3 bases and J by 8 bases, 9 bases remained unmatched. The CDR3 runs 15 residues. Germline V CDR1 and CDR2: SGDLS, YYNGEE. The data were obtained in a study of OX40 agonist ivuxolimab in advanced cancers. Sequencing was performed with immunoSEQ multiplex PCR; in TCRdb, only in-frame clones are kept and a portion is missing. The sample has tens of thousands of clones, roughly four fifths seen once; the top ten hold about 2%. The J gene is TRBJ2-1, the V gene TRBV9, with TRBD2 identical over 9 bases. The clonotype comes from an adult with an advanced solid tumor such as melanoma, head and neck, liver or kidney cancer. The sequenced sample was CD4+ or CD8+ T cells sorted from blood, obtained in a trial of the OX40 agonist ivuxolimab. CDR3: CASSARGTSRHEQFF. The CDR3 DNA reads as TGTGCCAGCAGCGCGAGGGGGACTAGCCGTCATGAGCAGTTCTTC.